These 30 T cell receptor beta chains were sequenced from one sample in a study of T cells after yellow fever vaccination. MiXCR, applied by TCRdb to the 5' RACE reads, yields one record per CDR3 protein. The data contain about 130,000 distinct CDR3 sequences, more than 7.5% of them singletons. The source was CD8+ T cells sorted from PBMCs, collected on the day of the yellow fever booster vaccination. These TCRs come from a man between 18 and 35 years old who received the YFV17D yellow fever vaccine.

This clonotype was seen many times. The CDR3 coding sequence is TGTGCCATCACTGTGGGACGGTCCATGAAAGAGACCCAGTACTTC. Its translation is CAITVGRSMKETQYF. The chain has TRBV10-3 and TRBJ2-5; either TRBD1 or TRBD2 may fit D (5 bases each). The germline gives CDR1 ENHRY, CDR2 SYGVKD. Between the trimmed V and J ends, which lost 7 bases and 3 bases, there was a span of 18 bases. The CDR3 totals 15 residues.

This clonotype was recorded a few times. This rearrangement joins TRBV7-2 to TRBJ1-5; 10 bases map to TRBD1. In germline, CDR1 is SGHTA, CDR2 FQGNSA. The trim removed 5 bases at V and 7 bases at J, leaving 5 bases unmatched. This CDR3 comprises 14 residues. CDR3: CASSPGTGDQPQHF. The CDR3, as DNA: TGTGCCAGCAGCCCCGGGACAGGGGACCAGCCCCAGCATTTT.

In this sample, this clonotype turned up many times. The genes are TRBV12-3 or TRBV12-4 and TRBJ2-3, with no clear D. The V end lost 6 bases, the J end lost 6 bases, and 25 bases lay between the germline ends. The CDR3 contains 17 residues. DNA for the CDR3: TGTGCCAGCAGCCGAGGACCCGCTACGTCTTATGCGGATACGCAGTATTTT. Its protein product is CASSRGPATSYADTQYF.

The CDR3 protein is CASRPLTGHLESYEQYF. The CDR3 coding sequence is TGTGCCAGCAGGCCGCTTACAGGCCACCTAGAATCCTACGAGCAGTACTTC. J is TRBJ2-7 and V is TRBV27, with D possibly matching TRBD1 (5 bases). The V end was cut by 6 bases, the J end by 1 base, with 22 bases between. CDR3 length: 17 amino acids. The germline V gene encodes CDR1 MNHEY and CDR2 SMNVEV (reference sequence).

The CDR3 region is CASSFGRVWTGELFF. The CDR3 DNA sequence: TGTGCCAGCAGCTTTGGCAGGGTATGGACCGGGGAGCTGTTTTTT. This sequence joins TRBV11-2 and TRBJ2-2; maybe TRBD1 (5 bases). Germline V gives CDR1 SGHAT, CDR2 FQNNGV. The CDR3 runs to 15 residues. The V end lost 3 bases, the J end lost 5 bases, and 13 bases lay between the germline ends.

There are a few counts of this clonotype. V gene TRBV7-9 combines with J gene TRBJ2-3; 15 bases are shared with TRBD2. Losses at the gene ends were 2 bases for V and 0 bases for J; bases not matched to a gene: 6. Germline V gives CDR1 SEHNR, CDR2 FQNEAQ (reference sequence). This CDR3 is built from 19 residues. The CDR3 DNA sequence: TGTGCCAGCAGCTTACCCTTGGGACTAGCGGGGGGAAGCACAGATACGCAGTATTTT. It specifies CASSLPLGLAGGSTDTQYF.

This sequence joins TRBV7-8 and TRBJ2-1; D is unresolved. This CDR3 is 12 amino acids long. CDR1 SGHVS and CDR2 FQNEAQ come from the germline V gene. The ends were cut back, 0 bases at V and 7 bases at J, with 4 bases in the middle. Here the CDR3 reads CASSLAMNEQFF. The CDR3 DNA is TGTGCCAGCAGCTTAGCGATGAATGAGCAGTTCTTC. Full variable domain (outside the CDR3, taken from reference TRBV7-8 and TRBJ2-1): GAGVSQSPRYKVAKRGQDVALRCDPISGHVSLFWYQQALGQGPEFLTYFQNEAQLDKSGLPSDRFFAERPEGSVSTLKIQRTQQEDSAVYLCASSLAMNEQFFGPGTRLTVL.

This clonotype was seen only a few times. This chain connects TRBV12-3 or TRBV12-4 to TRBJ1-6; D is ambiguous. The CDR3 length is 12 residues. V was clipped by 5 bases and J by 8 bases, with 7 bases between them. The CDR3 coding sequence is TGTGCCAGCAGTGACCTAGATTCACCCCTCCACTTT. It specifies CASSDLDSPLHF.

This clonotype was counted many times. V is TRBV5-1 and J is TRBJ2-2, with D possibly called TRBD1 or TRBD2 (5 bases each). CDR3 length: 15 residues. The V and J ends lost 7 bases and 0 bases respectively, with 13 bases between them. Germline values: CDR1 SGHRS, CDR2 YFSETQ. CDR3 bases: TGCGCCAGCCGCTGGGGGAATACGAACACCGGGGAGCTGTTTTTT. It encodes CASRWGNTNTGELFF.

The J gene is TRBJ2-1, the V gene TRBV20-1; the D is unclear. Trimming left V 2 bases short and J 6 bases short, with 5 bases between. Germline CDR1 and CDR2: DFQATT and SNEGSKA (reference sequence). CDR3 length: 11 residues. CDR3 region: CSARFGNEQFF. In DNA, the CDR3 is TGCAGTGCTAGATTTGGCAATGAGCAGTTCTTC.

The V gene is TRBV6-6, the J gene TRBJ1-5, with 7 bases lining up with TRBD1. Trimming took 5 bases from V and 6 from J; bases not matched to a gene: 7. The germline V gene encodes CDR1 MNHNY and CDR2 SVGAGI (reference sequence). The CDR3 consists of 14 residues. Here the CDR3 DNA reads TGTGCCAGCAGTGATCTTACAGGGGTTCAGCCCCAGCATTTT. It codes for CASSDLTGVQPQHF.

This clonotype came up many times. The chain uses TRBV6-2 or TRBV6-3 and TRBJ2-1; 8 nucleotides agree with TRBD1. There are 15 residues in the CDR3. Per the germline V gene, CDR1 is MNHEY and CDR2 is SVGEGT. The V segment lost 0 bases and the J segment 7 bases; nucleotides outside the gene matches: 5. This chain's CDR3 is CASSYSRTGWNEQFF. The DNA of the CDR3 is TGTGCCAGCAGTTACTCCAGGACAGGGTGGAATGAGCAGTTCTTC.

This clonotype was counted only a few times. V usage is TRBV11-1 and J usage is TRBJ2-3; 8 bases agree with TRBD1. The germline CDR1 and CDR2 sequences are SGHAT and FQDESV (reference sequence). This CDR3 has 15 residues. The junction had 7 bases not matched to a gene; V was cut back by 5 bases and J by 3 bases. CDR3: CASSPRDRLTDTQYF. The DNA of the CDR3 is TGTGCCAGCAGCCCAAGGGACAGGTTGACAGATACGCAGTATTTT.

This clonotype was observed many times. V gene TRBV7-2 combines with J gene TRBJ2-2; D remains unclear. V was shortened by 2 bases and J by 4 bases, with 5 bases between the two germline ends. CDR3 length: 13 amino acids. Germline lookup yields CDR1 SGHTA and CDR2 FQGNSA. For the CDR3, the DNA is TGTGCCAGCAGCTTAATCGGCACCGGGGAGCTGTTTTTT. Encoded protein: CASSLIGTGELFF.

This clonotype was counted between two and nine times. This chain uses TRBV12-3 or TRBV12-4 with TRBJ1-3; D gene ambiguous. The CDR3 sequence is 14 residues long. Trimming shortened V by 7 bases and J by 4 bases, and 14 bases separated the two germline ends. The CDR3 reads CASTSPALGNTIYF. For the CDR3, the DNA is TGTGCCAGCACCTCCCCGGCTTTAGGAAACACCATATATTTT.

This clonotype has a handful of counts. The J gene is TRBJ2-5, the V gene TRBV12-3 or TRBV12-4; D gene unclear. V was cut by 4 bases and J by 5 bases, with 11 bases left in between. The CDR3 totals 13 residues. The CDR3 reads CASSWALVETQYF. The CDR3 DNA sequence: TGTGCCAGCAGTTGGGCGCTAGTCGAGACCCAGTACTTC.

CDR3 nucleotides: TGTGCCAGCACTCAGGCCAGGGGGCGAGAGACCCAGTACTTC. Translating it yields CASTQARGRETQYF. This chain joins TRBV12-3 or TRBV12-4 and TRBJ2-5, with 8 positions matching TRBD1. V lost 7 bases to trimming and J lost 4 bases; unmatched junction nucleotides: 8. The CDR3 loop spans 14 amino acids.

The chain is built from TRBV2 and TRBJ2-7; 13 bases fit TRBD2. J was trimmed by 0 bases and V by 5 bases; bases with no gene match: 10. CDR3 size: 18 residues. CDR1 SNHLY and CDR2 FYNNEI come from the germline V gene. The CDR3 is CASSLLAGGPRSSYEQYF. In DNA form, the CDR3 reads TGTGCCAGCAGTTTACTAGCGGGGGGGCCGAGGAGCTCCTACGAGCAGTACTTC.

This clonotype has a count of ten or more. The rearrangement joins TRBV25-1 to TRBJ2-5; no firm D call. From germline, CDR1 is MGHDK and CDR2 SYGVNS. V was clipped by 6 bases and J by 3 bases, with 14 bases between them. The CDR3 sequence is 14 residues long. The CDR3 loop reads CASSAIATEETQYF. The CDR3 DNA follows: TGTGCCAGCAGCGCGATCGCGACCGAAGAGACCCAGTACTTC.

This clonotype turned up a few times. The rearrangement links TRBV7-9 to TRBJ2-7; 7 nucleotides align to TRBD1. The CDR3 loop spans 12 amino acids. Germline V lookup: CDR1 SEHNR, CDR2 FQNEAQ (reference sequence). The junction had 7 bases not matched to a gene; V was cut back by 5 bases and J by 9 bases. As DNA, the CDR3 is TGTGCCAGCAGCATCGACAGGGATAGGCAGTACGTC. Translating gives CASSIDRDRQYV.

The chain carries TRBV4-2 and TRBJ1-1; D is possibly TRBD1 (6 bases). The germline gives CDR1 LGHNA, CDR2 YNFKEQ. Trimming pared 3 bases from V and 8 bases from J, leaving 13 bases between. The CDR3 loop spans 13 amino acids. In nucleotides, the CDR3 is TGTGCCAGCAGCCAGGAGGACAGATGGGAAGCTTTCTTT. It yields the protein CASSQEDRWEAFF.

This clonotype was found many times. The chain employs TRBV3-1 and TRBJ1-1; D gene ambiguous. Looked up from germline, CDR1 is LGHDT and CDR2 is YNNKEL (reference sequence). CDR3 length: 13 residues. V lost 0 bases and J 3 bases, leaving 5 bases between the germline ends. CDR3 sequence reads: CASSQEPHTEAFF. The CDR3 nucleotides are TGTGCCAGCAGCCAAGAGCCGCACACTGAAGCTTTCTTT.

This clonotype has a count of ten or more. The chain recombines TRBV5-1 with TRBJ2-7; D not resolved. Germline V CDR1 and CDR2: SGHRS, YFSETQ. V was cut by 4 bases and J by 0 bases, with 5 bases left in between. The CDR3 sequence is 12 residues long. DNA for the CDR3: TGCGCCAGCAGCGGGCTCTCCTACGAGCAGTACTTC. Encoded protein: CASSGLSYEQYF. Based on the CDR3 plus reference TRBV5-1 and TRBJ2-7, the full variable domain is KAGVTQTPRYLIKTRGQQVTLSCSPISGHRSVSWYQQTPGQGLQFLFEYFSETQRNKGNFPGRFSGRQFSNSRSEMNVSTLELGDSALYLCASSGLSYEQYFGPGTRLTVT.

The CDR3 DNA reads as TGTGCCAGCAGGTTACAGGGCACAGATACGCAGTATTTT. Translated, it gives CASRLQGTDTQYF. The chain is built from TRBV6-1 and TRBJ2-3; D may be TRBD1 (5 bases). CDR3 length: 13 amino acids. V was cut by 6 bases and J by 1 base, with 8 bases left in between. CDR1 is MNHNS, CDR2 SASEGT, per germline.

CDR3: CASIKSGELFF. DNA for the CDR3: TGTGCCAGCATCAAGTCCGGGGAGCTGTTTTTT. V gene TRBV6-5 combines with J gene TRBJ2-2; D gene uncertain. The length of the CDR3 is 11 residues. The V end lost 7 bases, the J end lost 6 bases, and 6 bases lay between the germline ends. Germline V gene sequence: CDR1 MNHEY, CDR2 SVGAGI.

The rearrangement links TRBV7-2 to TRBJ1-2; the match to TRBD1 covers 9 bases. J gave up 6 bases and V 1 base, and 15 bases lay outside the gene matches. CDR3 length equals 18 residues. The V gene's germline CDR1 is SGHTA and CDR2 FQGNSA. This CDR3 is CASSLDLGLQGAQNGYTF. In DNA, the CDR3 is TGTGCCAGCAGCTTAGACCTCGGGCTACAGGGGGCGCAGAATGGCTACACCTTC.

The chain carries TRBV27 and TRBJ2-1; D possibly matches TRBD1 or TRBD2 (5 bases each). V shed 1 base and J shed 7 bases, with 26 bases lying between them. Germline CDR1 reads MNHEY; CDR2 reads SMNVEV (reference sequence). The CDR3 consists of 19 residues. CDR3 protein: CASSLFSPGTIETKNEQFF. The CDR3 DNA reads TGTGCCAGCAGTTTATTTTCCCCCGGGACCATCGAGACGAAAAATGAGCAGTTCTTC.

J is TRBJ2-3 and V is TRBV5-4; 8 bases are shared with TRBD1. From germline, CDR1 is SGHNT and CDR2 YYREEE (reference sequence). The CDR3 covers 16 residues. J gave up 5 bases and V 4 bases, and 12 bases lay outside the gene matches. The CDR3 DNA sequence: TGTGCCAGCAGCCCAAGGACAGGGAGGAGGGGAGATACGCAGTATTTT. Its protein product is CASSPRTGRRGDTQYF.

V is TRBV6-1 and J is TRBJ2-3, with a possible D match to TRBD2 (7 bases). V lost 8 bases and J 0 bases, leaving 18 bases between the germline ends. Germline-derived CDR1 and CDR2 are MNHNS and SASEGT. The CDR3 length is 16 residues. The CDR3 sequence: CASGTPEGGSTDTQYF. The CDR3 nucleotides read TGTGCCAGCGGAACACCTGAGGGGGGGAGCACAGATACGCAGTATTTT.

A few counts support this clonotype. The chain carries TRBV15 and TRBJ2-1; 8 positions agree with TRBD2. Germline values: CDR1 LNHNV, CDR2 YYDKDF (reference sequence). J was trimmed by 2 bases and V by 8 bases; bases with no gene match: 5. This CDR3 is built from 14 residues. The DNA of the CDR3 is TGTGCCACCGCGGGAGGCCTGACCTACAATGAGCAGTTCTTC. Translating gives CATAGGLTYNEQFF.